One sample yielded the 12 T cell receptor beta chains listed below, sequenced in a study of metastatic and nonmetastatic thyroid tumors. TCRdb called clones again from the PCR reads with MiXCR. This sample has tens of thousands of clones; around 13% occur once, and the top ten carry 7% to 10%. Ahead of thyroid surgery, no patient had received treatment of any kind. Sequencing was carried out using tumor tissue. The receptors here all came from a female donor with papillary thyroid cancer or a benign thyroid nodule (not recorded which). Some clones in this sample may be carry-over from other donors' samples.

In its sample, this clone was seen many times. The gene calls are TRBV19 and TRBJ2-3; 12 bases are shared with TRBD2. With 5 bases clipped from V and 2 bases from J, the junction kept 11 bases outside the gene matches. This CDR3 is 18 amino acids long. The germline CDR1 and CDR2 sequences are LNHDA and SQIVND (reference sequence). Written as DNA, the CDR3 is TGTGCCAGTAGTCCCCGATCCGGGACTAGCGGGTCCACAGATACGCAGTATTTT. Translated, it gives CASSPRSGTSGSTDTQYF.

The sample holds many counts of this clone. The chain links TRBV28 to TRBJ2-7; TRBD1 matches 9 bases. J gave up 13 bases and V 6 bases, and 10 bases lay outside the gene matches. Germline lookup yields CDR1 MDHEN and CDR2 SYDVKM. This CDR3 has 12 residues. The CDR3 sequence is CASSRYSGQGYF. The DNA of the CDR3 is TGTGCCAGCAGCCGGTACTCGGGACAGGGCTACTTC.

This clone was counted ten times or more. DNA of the CDR3: TGTGCCAGCAGTGGCCCGGGACGGAACTACGAGCAGTACTTC. Translation gives CASSGPGRNYEQYF. The V call is TRBV27, the J call TRBJ2-7, with D perhaps matching TRBD1 or TRBD2 (5 bases each). Germline-derived CDR1 and CDR2 are MNHEY and SMNVEV (reference sequence). CDR3 size: 14 residues. Trimming removed 5 bases at V and 3 bases at J, with 14 bases between.

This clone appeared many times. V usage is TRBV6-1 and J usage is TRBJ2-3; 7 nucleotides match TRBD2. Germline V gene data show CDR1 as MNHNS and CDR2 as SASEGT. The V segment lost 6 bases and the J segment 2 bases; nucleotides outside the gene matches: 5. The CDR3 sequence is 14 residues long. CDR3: CASRGTTHTDTQYF. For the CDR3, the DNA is TGTGCCAGCAGAGGGACTACCCACACAGATACGCAGTATTTT.

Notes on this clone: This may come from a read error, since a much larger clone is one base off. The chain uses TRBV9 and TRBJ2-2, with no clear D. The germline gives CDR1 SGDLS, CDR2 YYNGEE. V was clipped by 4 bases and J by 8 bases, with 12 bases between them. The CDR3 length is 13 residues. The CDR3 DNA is TGTGCCAGCAGCTCAGACCATAAGGGGGAGCTGTTTTTT. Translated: CASSSDHKGELFF.

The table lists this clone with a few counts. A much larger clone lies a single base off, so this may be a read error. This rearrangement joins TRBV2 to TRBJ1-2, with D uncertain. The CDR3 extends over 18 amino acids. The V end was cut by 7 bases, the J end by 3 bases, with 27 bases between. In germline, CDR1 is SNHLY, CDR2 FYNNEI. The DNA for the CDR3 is TGTGCCAGCACGATTTTTAGTCAAGTTGGTTTTGTGGACTATGGCTACACCTTC. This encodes CASTIFSQVGFVDYGYTF.

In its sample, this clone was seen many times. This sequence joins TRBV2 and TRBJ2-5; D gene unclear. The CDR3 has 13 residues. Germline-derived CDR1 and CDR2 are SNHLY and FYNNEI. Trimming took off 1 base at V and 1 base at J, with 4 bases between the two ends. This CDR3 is CASSEGGQETQYF. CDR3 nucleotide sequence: TGTGCCAGCAGTGAAGGGGGCCAAGAGACCCAGTACTTC.

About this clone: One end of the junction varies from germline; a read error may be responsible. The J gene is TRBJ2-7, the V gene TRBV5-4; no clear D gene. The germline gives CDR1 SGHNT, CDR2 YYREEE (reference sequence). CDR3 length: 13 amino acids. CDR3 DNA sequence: TGTGCCAGCAGCTTGGCAGGTGGCTACGGGCAGTACTTC. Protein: CASSLAGGYGQYF.

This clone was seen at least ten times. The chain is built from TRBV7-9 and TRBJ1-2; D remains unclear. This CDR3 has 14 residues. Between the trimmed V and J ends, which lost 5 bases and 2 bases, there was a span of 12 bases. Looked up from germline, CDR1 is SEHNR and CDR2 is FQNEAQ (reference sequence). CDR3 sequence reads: CASSPIDINYGYTF. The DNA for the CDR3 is TGTGCCAGCAGCCCCATAGACATAAACTATGGCTACACCTTC.

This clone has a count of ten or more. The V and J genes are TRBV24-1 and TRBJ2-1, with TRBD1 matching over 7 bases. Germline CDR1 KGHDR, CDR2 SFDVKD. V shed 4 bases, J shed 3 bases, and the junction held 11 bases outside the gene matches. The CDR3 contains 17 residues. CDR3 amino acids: CATSEHLRDRLYNEQFF. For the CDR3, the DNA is TGTGCCACCAGTGAACACCTCCGGGACAGACTCTACAATGAGCAGTTCTTC.

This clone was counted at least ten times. The CDR3 is CAISGGAGADTQYF. The CDR3, as DNA: TGTGCCATCAGTGGGGGAGCGGGAGCAGATACGCAGTATTTT. The chain combines TRBV10-3 with TRBJ2-3; 8 bases line up with TRBD2. Germline assignment: CDR1 ENHRY and CDR2 SYGVKD. The CDR3 has 14 amino acids. The J segment lost 4 bases and the V segment lost 4 bases, leaving 4 bases of the junction unmatched.

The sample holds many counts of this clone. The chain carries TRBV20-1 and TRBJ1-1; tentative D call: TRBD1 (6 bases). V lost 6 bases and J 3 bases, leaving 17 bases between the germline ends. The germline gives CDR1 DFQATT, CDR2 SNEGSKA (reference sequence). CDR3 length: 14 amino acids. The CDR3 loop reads CSARVTGFYTEAFF. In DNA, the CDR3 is TGCAGTGCACGAGTAACAGGGTTCTACACTGAAGCTTTCTTT.